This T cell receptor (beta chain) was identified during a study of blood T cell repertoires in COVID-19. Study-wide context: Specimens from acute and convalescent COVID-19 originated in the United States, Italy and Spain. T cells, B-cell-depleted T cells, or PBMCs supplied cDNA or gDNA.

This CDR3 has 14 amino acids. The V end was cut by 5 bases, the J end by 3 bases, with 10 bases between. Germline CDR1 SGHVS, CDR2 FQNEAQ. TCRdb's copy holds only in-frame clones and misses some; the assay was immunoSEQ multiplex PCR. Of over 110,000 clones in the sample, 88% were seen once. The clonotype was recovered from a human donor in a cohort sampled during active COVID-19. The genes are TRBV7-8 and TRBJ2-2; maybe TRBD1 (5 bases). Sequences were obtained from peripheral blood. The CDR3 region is CASSPRAHTGELFF. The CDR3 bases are TGTGCCAGCAGCCCCAGGGCACACACCGGGGAGCTGTTTTTT.